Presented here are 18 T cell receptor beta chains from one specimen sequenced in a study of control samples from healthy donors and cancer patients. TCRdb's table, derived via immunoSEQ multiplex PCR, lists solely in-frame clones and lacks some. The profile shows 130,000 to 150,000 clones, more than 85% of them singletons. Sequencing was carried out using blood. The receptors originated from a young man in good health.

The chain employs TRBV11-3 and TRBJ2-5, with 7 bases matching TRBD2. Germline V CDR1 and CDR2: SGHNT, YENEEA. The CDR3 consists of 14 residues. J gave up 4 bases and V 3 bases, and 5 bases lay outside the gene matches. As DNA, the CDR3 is TGTGCCAGCAGCTTCGTTCTAGCGGTAGAGACCCAGTACTTC. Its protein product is CASSFVLAVETQYF.

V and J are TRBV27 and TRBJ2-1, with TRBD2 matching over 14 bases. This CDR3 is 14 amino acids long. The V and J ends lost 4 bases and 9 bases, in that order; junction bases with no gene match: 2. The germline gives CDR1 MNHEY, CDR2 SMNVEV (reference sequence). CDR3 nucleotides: TGTGCCAGCAGTTGGACTAGCGGGAGGCCTGAGCAGTTCTTC. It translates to CASSWTSGRPEQFF.

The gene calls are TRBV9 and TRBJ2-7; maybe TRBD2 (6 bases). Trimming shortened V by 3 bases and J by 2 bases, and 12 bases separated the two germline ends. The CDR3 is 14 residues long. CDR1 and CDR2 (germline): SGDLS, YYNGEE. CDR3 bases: TGTGCCAGCAGCGGTAGCGGACCTACCTACGAGCAGTACTTC. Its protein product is CASSGSGPTYEQYF.

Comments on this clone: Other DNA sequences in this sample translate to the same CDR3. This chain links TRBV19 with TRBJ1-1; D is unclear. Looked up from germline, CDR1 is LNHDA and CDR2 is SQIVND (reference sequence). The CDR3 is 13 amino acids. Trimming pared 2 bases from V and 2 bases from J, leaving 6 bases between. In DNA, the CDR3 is TGTGCCAGTAGTATAAGAGGTAACACTGAAGCTTTCTTT. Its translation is CASSIRGNTEAFF.

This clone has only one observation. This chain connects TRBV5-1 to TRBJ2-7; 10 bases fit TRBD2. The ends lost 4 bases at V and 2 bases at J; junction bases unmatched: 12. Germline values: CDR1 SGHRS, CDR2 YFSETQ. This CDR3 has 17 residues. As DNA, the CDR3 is TGCGCCAGCAGCATCTCAACCTTTAGCGGGGGGACCTACGAGCAGTACTTC. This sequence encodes CASSISTFSGGTYEQYF. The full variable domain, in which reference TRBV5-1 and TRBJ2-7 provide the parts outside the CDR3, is KAGVTQTPRYLIKTRGQQVTLSCSPISGHRSVSWYQQTPGQGLQFLFEYFSETQRNKGNFPGRFSGRQFSNSRSEMNVSTLELGDSALYLCASSISTFSGGTYEQYFGPGTRLTVT.

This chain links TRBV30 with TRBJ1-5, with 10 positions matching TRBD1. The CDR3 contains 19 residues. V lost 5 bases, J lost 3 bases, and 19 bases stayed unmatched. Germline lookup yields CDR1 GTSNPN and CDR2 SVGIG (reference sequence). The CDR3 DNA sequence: TGTGCCTGGCCTCACCCCGGGACAGGGGTCCCCCCCTCCAATCAGCCCCAGCATTTT. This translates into CAWPHPGTGVPPSNQPQHF.

CDR3 protein: CACHPGGRSGANVLTF. In DNA, the CDR3 is TGTGCCTGCCACCCCGGGGGGCGGTCTGGGGCCAACGTCCTGACTTTC. This chain links TRBV30 with TRBJ2-6; tentatively, D is TRBD2 (7 bases). The CDR3 runs to 16 residues. V lost 6 bases to trimming and J lost 1 base, with 16 bases between them. Per germline, CDR1 GTSNPN and CDR2 SVGIG (reference sequence). Variable domain in full (rest from reference TRBV30 and TRBJ2-6): SQTIHQWPATLVQPVGSPLSLECTVEGTSNPNLYWYRQAAGRGLQLLFYSVGIGQISSEVPQNLSASRPQDRQFILSSKKLLLSDSGFYLCACHPGGRSGANVLTFGAGSRLTVL.

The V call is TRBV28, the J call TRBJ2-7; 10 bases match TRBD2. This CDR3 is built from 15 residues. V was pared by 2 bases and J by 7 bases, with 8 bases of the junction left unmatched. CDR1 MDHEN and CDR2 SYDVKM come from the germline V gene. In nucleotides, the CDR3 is TGTGCCAGCAGTTTAGCAGCGGGAGGGCCCCAGGAGCAGTACTTC. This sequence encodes CASSLAAGGPQEQYF. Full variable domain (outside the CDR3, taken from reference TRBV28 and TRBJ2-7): DVKVTQSSRYLVKRTGEKVFLECVQDMDHENMFWYRQDPGLGLRLIYFSYDVKMKEKGDIPEGYSVSREKKERFSLILESASTNQTSMYLCASSLAAGGPQEQYFGPGTRLTVT.

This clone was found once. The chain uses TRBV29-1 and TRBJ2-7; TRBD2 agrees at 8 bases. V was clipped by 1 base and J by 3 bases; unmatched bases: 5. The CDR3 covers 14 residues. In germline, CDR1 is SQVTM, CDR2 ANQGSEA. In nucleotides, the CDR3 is TGCAGCGTTGAAGGGCTGCGGGGGGACTACGAGCAGTACTTC. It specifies CSVEGLRGDYEQYF.

CDR3 protein: CAWSPSLASEQYF. The CDR3 DNA is TGTGCCTGGAGTCCTAGTCTAGCGTCCGAGCAGTACTTC. This chain connects TRBV30 to TRBJ2-7; weak D call: TRBD2 (6 bases). The CDR3 length is 13 residues. Germline V CDR1 and CDR2: GTSNPN, SVGIG (reference sequence). V dropped 2 bases and J dropped 6 bases, with 14 bases sitting between them.

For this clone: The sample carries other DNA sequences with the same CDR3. Here the CDR3 DNA reads TGTGCCGGGGGGCGCGGCAGCCACTACGAGCAGTACTTC. It yields the protein CAGGRGSHYEQYF. V and J are TRBV6-6 and TRBJ2-7, with D possibly called TRBD1 or TRBD2 (6 bases each). The CDR3 is made up of 13 amino acids. With 11 bases removed from V and 3 bases from J, the gap between germline ends came to 17 bases. In germline, CDR1 is MNHNY, CDR2 SVGAGI (reference sequence).

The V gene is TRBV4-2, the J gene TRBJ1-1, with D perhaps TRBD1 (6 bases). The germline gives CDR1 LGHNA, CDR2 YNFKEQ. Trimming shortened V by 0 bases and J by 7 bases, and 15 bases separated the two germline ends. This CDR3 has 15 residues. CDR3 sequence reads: CASSQDTGQTDEAFF. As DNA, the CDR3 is TGTGCCAGCAGCCAAGACACTGGACAGACCGATGAAGCTTTCTTT.

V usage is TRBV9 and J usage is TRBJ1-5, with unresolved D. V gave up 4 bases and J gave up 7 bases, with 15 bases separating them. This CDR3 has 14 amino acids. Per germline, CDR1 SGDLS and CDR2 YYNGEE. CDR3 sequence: CASSPREVGQPQHF. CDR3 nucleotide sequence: TGTGCCAGCAGCCCCCGAGAGGTTGGCCAGCCCCAGCATTTT.

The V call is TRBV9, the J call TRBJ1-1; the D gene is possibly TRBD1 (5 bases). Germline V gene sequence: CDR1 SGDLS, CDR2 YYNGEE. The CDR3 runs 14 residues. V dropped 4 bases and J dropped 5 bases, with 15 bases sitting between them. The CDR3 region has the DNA TGTGCCAGCAGCTTCAACTGGGGGGAGACTGAAGCTTTCTTT. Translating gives CASSFNWGETEAFF.

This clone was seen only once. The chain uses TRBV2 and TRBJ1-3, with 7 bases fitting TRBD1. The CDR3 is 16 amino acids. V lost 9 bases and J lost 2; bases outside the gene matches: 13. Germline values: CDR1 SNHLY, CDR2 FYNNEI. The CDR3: CASIRLGTVAGNTIYF. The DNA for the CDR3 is TGTGCCAGTATACGATTAGGGACAGTTGCTGGAAACACCATATATTTT.

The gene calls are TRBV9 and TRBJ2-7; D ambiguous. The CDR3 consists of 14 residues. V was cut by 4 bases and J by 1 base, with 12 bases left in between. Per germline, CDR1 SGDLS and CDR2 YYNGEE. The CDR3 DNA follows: TGTGCCAGCAGCCTTACGGGCCCATCCTACGAGCAGTACTTC. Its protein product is CASSLTGPSYEQYF.

This CDR3 is CASSSRTEENSPLHF. The DNA for the CDR3 is TGTGCCAGCAGCTCCCGGACCGAAGAGAATTCACCCCTCCACTTT. The gene calls are TRBV7-9 and TRBJ1-6; D not certain. V lost 4 bases and J lost 7, with 14 bases in between. CDR1 and CDR2 (germline): SEHNR, FQNEAQ (reference sequence). This CDR3 region has 15 residues. The entire variable domain, with the rest obtained from reference TRBV7-9 and TRBJ1-6, is as follows: DTGVSQNPRHKITKRGQNVTFRCDPISEHNRLYWYRQTLGQGPEFLTYFQNEAQLEKSRLLSDRFSAERPKGSFSTLEIQRTEQGDSAMYLCASSSRTEENSPLHFGNGTRLTVT.

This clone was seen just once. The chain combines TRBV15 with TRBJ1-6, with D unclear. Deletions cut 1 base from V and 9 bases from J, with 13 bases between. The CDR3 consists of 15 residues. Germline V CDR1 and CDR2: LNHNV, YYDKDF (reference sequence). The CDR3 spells CATSRVKVGTSPLHF. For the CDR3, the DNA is TGTGCCACCAGCAGAGTGAAGGTCGGTACTTCACCCCTCCACTTT.